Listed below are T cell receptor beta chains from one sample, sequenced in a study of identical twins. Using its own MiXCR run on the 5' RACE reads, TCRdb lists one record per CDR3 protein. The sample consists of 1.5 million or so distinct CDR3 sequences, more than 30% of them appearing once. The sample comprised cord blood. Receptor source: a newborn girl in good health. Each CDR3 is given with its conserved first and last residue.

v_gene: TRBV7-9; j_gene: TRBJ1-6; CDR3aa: CASSETDEFYNSPPHF
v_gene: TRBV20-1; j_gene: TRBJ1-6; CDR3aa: CSARSRAPANSPLHF
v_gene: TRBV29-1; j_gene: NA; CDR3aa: CSVVLVNEQYF
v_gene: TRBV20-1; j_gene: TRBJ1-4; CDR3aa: CSAGGRSTNEKLFF
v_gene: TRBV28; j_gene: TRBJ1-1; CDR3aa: CASSLSRQNTEAFF
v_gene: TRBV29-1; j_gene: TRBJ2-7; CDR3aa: CSVDGTGAYEQYF
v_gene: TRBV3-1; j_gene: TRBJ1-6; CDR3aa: CASSREWGNSPLHF
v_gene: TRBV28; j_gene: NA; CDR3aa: CASTIPGIPHHEQYF
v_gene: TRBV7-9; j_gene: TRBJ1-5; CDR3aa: CASSQGGINQPQHF
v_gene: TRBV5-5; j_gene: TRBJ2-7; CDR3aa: CASSLSIYYEQYF
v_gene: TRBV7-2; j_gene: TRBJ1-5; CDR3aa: CASSLDGAGKGQPQHF
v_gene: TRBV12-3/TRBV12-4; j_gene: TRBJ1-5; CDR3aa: CASKVGGADSNQPQHF
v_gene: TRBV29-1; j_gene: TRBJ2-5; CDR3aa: CSVVLQGQQETQYF
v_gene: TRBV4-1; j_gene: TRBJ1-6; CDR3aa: CASSQQDRGRSPLHF
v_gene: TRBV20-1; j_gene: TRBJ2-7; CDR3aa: CSARDLRPSYEQYF
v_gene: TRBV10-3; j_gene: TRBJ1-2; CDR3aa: CAISESSGTVYTF
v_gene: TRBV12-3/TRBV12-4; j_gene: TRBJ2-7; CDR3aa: CASSARQRNEQYF
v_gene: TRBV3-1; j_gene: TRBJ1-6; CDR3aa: CASSQELRGDSPLHF
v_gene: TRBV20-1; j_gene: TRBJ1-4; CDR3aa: CSARGSGGSNEKLFF
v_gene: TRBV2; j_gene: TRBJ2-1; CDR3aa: CASSERWYNEQFF
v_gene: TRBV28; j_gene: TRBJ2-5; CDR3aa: CASSPRQLRETQYF
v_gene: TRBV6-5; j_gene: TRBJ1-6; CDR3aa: CASSLVGLLNSPLHF
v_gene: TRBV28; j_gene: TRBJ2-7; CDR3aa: CASSKDRERSYEQYF
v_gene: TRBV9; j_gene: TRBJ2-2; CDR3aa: CASSVDYTGELFF
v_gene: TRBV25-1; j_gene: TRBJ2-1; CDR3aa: CASSGVAGGSYNEQFF
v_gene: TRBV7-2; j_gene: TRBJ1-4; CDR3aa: CASSFWEGTNEKLFF
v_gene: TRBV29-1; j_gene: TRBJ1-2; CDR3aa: CSVEDLGRDYYGYTF
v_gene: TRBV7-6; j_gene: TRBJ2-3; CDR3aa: CASSPSPPPLAHRPQYF
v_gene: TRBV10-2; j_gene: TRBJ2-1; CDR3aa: CASSDPSGGAYNEQFF
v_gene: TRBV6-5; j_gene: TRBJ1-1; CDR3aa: CASMAPTGDNTEAFF
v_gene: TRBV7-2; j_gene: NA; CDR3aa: CASCIVAGAQSYEQYF
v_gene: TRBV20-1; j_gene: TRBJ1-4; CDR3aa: CSARGTWEEKLFF
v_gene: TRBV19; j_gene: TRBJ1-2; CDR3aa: CASSIGLNYGYTF
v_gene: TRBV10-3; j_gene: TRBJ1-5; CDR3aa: CAISEGQGERQPQHF
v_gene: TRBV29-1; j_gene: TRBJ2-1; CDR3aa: CSKTGGSYNEQFF
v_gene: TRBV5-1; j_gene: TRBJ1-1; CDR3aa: CASSLGQGYEAFF
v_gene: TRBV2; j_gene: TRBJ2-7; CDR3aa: CASRNRLAGVTYEQYF
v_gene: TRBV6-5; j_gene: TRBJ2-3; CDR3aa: CASSYLAYGASTDTQYF
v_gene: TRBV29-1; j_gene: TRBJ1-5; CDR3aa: CSVEVAGDQPQHF
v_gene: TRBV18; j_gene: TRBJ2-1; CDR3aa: CASSPPVENEQFF
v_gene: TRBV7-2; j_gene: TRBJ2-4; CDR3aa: CASSPLRQIQYF
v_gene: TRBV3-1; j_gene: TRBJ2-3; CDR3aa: CASRRSGAFSTDTQYF
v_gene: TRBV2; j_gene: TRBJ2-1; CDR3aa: CASSGGAGLAPYNEQFF
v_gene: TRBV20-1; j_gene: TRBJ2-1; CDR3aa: CSAVNPKGLAYNEQFF
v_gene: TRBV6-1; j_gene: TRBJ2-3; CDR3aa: CASSMDRAGSDTQYF
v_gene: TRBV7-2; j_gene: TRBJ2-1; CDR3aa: CASTPSYNEQFF
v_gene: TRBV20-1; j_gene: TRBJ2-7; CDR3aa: CSARGVLRAGYEQYF
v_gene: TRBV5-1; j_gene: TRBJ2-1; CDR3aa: CASSLAQGGGNEQFF
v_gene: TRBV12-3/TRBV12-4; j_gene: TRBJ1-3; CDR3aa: CASSRDSYLPGNTIYF
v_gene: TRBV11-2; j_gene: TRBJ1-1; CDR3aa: CASTPSLGPRNTEAFF
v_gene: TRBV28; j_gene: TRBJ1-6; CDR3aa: CASSLSDRDNSPLHF
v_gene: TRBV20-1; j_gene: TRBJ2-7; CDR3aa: CSGVELAGNNEQYF
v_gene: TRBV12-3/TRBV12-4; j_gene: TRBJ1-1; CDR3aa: CASSPYSDEAFF
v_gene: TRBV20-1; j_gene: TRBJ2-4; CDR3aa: CSATQGRAKNIQYF
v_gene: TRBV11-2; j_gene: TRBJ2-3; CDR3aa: CASSLVGSPSGSTDTQYF